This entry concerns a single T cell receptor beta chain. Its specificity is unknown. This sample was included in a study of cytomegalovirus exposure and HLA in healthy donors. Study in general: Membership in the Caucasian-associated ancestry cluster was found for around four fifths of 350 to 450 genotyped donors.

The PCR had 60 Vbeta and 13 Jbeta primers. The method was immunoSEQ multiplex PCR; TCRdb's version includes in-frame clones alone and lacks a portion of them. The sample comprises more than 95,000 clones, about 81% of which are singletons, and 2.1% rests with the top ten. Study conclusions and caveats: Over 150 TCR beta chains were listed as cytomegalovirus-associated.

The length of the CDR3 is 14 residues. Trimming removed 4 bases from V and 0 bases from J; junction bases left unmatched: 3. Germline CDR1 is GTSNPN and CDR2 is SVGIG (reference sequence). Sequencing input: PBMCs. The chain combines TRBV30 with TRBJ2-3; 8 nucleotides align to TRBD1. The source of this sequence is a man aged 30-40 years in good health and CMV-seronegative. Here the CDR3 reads CAWTDRGSTDTQYF. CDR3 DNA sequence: TGTGCCTGGACTGACAGGGGAAGCACAGATACGCAGTATTTT.